A selection of T cell receptor beta chains follows, all from one sample in a study of monozygotic twins with inflammatory bowel disease. For each CDR3 protein, TCRdb gives one entry from its re-call of the 5' RACE reads, without DNA. Its clone listing holds 400,000 to 500,000 distinct CDR3 sequences. What was sequenced was blood. The receptors derive from a human donor with ulcerative colitis or Crohn's disease, or a healthy co-twin of an affected twin (not recorded which). CDR3s include the opening cysteine and the closing phenylalanine or tryptophan. The order of the fields is V gene, J gene, CDR3 protein.

>TRBV7-9|TRBJ1-1
CASSSEGARVTEAFF
>TRBV5-1|TRBJ2-5
CASSLSSYSRETQYF
>TRBV4-3|TRBJ2-3
CASSQGGGFSTDTQYF
>TRBV19|TRBJ2-1
CASRDGPYNEQFF
>TRBV9|TRBJ2-7
CASSVGRQGPYEQYF
>TRBV6-2/TRBV6-3|TRBJ1-2
CASSYSWGSANYGYTF
>TRBV20-1|TRBJ2-7
CSARGPGRTYEQYF
>TRBV15|TRBJ1-6
CATSRVQGSNSPLHF
>TRBV28|TRBJ2-5
CASNPAGSGRETQYF
>TRBV21-1|TRBJ2-1
CASSKGSRGIIFINEQFF
>TRBV23-1|TRBJ2-5
CACNPTTPSGRKQETQYF
>TRBV4-3|TRBJ2-3
CASSRERTDTQYF
>TRBV6-6|TRBJ1-5
CASLGQGINQPQHF
>TRBV3-1|TRBJ2-7
CASSQDTASGVYEQYF
>TRBV9|TRBJ2-3
CASSVEGTSVPDTQYF
>TRBV12-3/TRBV12-4|TRBJ1-3
CASSLVGPSIYF
>TRBV20-1|TRBJ2-7
CSARDSYEQYF
>TRBV7-6|TRBJ2-7
CASSLGSGGAGEQYF
>TRBV9|TRBJ2-1
CASSVYQHEQFF
>TRBV7-2|TRBJ2-3
CASSLVAPIYKDTQYF
>TRBV5-4|TRBJ2-1
CATQGAGVGYNEQFF
>TRBV10-2|TRBJ1-4
CASSEWQGAYEKLFF
>TRBV21-1|TRBJ2-7
CASSKETGVNEQYF
>TRBV20-1|TRBJ2-3
CSARLAVLTDTQYF
>TRBV20-1|TRBJ2-3
CSAEALAGSTDTQYF
>TRBV20-1|TRBJ2-7
CSARRGRDEQYF
>TRBV10-3|TRBJ1-2
CAISETPGPYGYTF
>TRBV6-1|TRBJ2-1
CATTLGGADINEQFF
>TRBV10-1|TRBJ2-2
CASRRLRTTGINTGELFF
>TRBV7-2|TRBJ1-6
CASSLGDRGYNSPLHF
>TRBV7-3|TRBJ1-2
CASSPNALDYGYTF
>TRBV27|TRBJ1-5
CASSSDRGMGGHQPQHF
>TRBV5-1|TRBJ2-2
CASSLQGYNTGELFF
>TRBV19|TRBJ1-1
CASKEQGASTEAFF
>TRBV9|TRBJ1-5
CASSSVVGNQPQHF
>TRBV6-1|TRBJ1-4
CASSLQTVGGGKLFF